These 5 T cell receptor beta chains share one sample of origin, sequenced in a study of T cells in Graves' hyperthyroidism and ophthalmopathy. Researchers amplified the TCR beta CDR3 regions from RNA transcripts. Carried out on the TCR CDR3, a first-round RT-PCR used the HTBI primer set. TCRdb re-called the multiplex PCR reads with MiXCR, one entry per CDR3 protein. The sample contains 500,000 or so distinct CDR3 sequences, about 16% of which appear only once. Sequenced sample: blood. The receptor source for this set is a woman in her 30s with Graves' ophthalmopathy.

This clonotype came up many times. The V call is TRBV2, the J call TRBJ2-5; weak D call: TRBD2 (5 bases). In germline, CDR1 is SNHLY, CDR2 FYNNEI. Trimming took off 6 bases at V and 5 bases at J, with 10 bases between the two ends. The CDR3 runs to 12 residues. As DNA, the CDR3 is TGTGCCAGCAGCTCCGGCGGGGAGACCCAGTACTTC. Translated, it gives CASSSGGETQYF. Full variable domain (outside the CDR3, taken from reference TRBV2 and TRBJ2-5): EPEVTQTPSHQVTQMGQEVILRCVPISNHLYFYWYRQILGQKVEFLVSFYNNEISEKSEIFDDQFSVERPDGSNFTLKIRSTKLEDSAMYFCASSSGGETQYFGPGTRLLVL.

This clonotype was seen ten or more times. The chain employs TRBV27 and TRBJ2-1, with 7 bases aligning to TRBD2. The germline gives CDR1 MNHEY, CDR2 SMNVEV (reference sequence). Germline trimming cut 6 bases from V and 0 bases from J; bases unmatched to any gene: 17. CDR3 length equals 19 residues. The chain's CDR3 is CASRSFVGVAGSSYNEQFF. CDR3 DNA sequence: TGTGCCAGCAGATCTTTTGTGGGGGTAGCGGGCAGCTCCTACAATGAGCAGTTCTTC.

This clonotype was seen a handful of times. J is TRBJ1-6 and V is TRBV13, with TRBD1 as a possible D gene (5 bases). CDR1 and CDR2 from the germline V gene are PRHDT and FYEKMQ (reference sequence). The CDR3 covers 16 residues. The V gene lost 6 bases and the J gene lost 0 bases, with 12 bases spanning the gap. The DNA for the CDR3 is TGTGCCAGCAGGGAGACAGCTATCTCCTATAATTCACCCCTCCACTTT. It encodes CASRETAISYNSPLHF.

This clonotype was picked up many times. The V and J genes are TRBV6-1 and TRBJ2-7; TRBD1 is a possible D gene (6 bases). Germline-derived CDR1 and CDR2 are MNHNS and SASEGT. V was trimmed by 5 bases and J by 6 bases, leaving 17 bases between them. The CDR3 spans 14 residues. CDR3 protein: CASSYVQGSSEQYF. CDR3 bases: TGTGCCAGCAGTTACGTACAGGGAAGTAGCGAGCAGTACTTC.

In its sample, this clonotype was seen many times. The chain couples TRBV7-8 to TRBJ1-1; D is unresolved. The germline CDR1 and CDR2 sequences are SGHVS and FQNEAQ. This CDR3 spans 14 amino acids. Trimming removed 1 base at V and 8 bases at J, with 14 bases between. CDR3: CASSLDLTVREAFF. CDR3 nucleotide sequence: TGTGCCAGCAGCTTAGATCTAACCGTCAGAGAAGCTTTCTTT.